This is a list of T cell receptor beta chains from one sample in a study of shared clonotypes between healthy human individuals. TCRdb's table, derived via immunoSEQ multiplex PCR, lists solely in-frame clones and lacks some. The data show millions of clones, 80% to 95% seen once. Material for sequencing was naive CD4+ T cells from PBMCs. The receptors come from a man between 18 and 29 years old in good health. Some clones in this sample may be carry-over from other donors' samples. Each CDR3 is given without its conserved first and last residue.

v_call	j_call	cdr3_aa
TRBV7-7	TRBJ2-5	ASSTLQMWGGTQY
TRBV28	TRBJ2-5	ASSSSGRAGGTQY
TRBV9	TRBJ1-3	ASSVFVGEGLAGNTIY
TRBV6-5	TRBJ1-1	ASSLQGADTEAF
TRBV5-1	TRBJ2-5	ASSLRGQGGETQY
TRBV28	TRBJ2-1	ASSLPVSRGNEQF
TRBV5-1	TRBJ2-5	ASSFQSPSEETQY
TRBV28	TRBJ1-4	ATWTGNEKLF
TRBV6-5	TRBJ2-7	ASSPRGSDEQY
TRBV4-2	TRBJ2-2	ASSPPGRRGQGYGTGELF